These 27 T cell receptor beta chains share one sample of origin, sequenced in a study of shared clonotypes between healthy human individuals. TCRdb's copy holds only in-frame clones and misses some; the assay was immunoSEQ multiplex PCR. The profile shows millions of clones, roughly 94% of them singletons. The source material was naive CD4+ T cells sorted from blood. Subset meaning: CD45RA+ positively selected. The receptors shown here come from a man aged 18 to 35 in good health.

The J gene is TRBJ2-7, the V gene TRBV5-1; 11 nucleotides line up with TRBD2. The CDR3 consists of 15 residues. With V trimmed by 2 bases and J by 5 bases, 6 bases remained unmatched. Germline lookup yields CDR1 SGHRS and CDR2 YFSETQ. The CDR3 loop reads CASSLIAGGPNEQYF. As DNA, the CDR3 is TGCGCCAGCAGCTTAATAGCGGGAGGGCCAAACGAGCAGTACTTC. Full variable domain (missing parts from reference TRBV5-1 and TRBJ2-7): KAGVTQTPRYLIKTRGQQVTLSCSPISGHRSVSWYQQTPGQGLQFLFEYFSETQRNKGNFPGRFSGRQFSNSRSEMNVSTLELGDSALYLCASSLIAGGPNEQYFGPGTRLTVT.

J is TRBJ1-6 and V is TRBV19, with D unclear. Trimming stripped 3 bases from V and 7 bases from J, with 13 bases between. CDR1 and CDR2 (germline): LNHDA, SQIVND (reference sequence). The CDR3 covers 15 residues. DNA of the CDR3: TGTGCCAGTAGTATGGCGGAATTGGGGAATTCACCCCTCCACTTT. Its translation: CASSMAELGNSPLHF.

CDR3 DNA: TGTGCCAGCAGCGCGGGACGGATGAACACTGAAGCTTTCTTT. Its translation: CASSAGRMNTEAFF. The genes are TRBV5-4 and TRBJ1-1, with a possible D match to TRBD1 (5 bases). This CDR3 comprises 14 residues. With 4 bases removed from V and 0 bases from J, the gap between germline ends came to 10 bases. The germline gives CDR1 SGHNT, CDR2 YYREEE (reference sequence).

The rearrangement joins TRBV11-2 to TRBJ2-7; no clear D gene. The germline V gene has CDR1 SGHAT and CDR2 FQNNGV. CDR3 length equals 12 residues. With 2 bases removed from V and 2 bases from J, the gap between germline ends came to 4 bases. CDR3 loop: CASSLTAYEQYF. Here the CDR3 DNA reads TGTGCCAGCAGCTTAACGGCCTACGAGCAGTACTTC.

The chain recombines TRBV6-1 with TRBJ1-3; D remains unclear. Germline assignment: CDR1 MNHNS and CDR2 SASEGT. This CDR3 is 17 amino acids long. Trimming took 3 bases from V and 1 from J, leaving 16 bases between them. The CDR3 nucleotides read TGTGCCAGCAGTGATTCCCGAGTGTCTGGTTCTGGAAACACCATATATTTT. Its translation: CASSDSRVSGSGNTIYF.

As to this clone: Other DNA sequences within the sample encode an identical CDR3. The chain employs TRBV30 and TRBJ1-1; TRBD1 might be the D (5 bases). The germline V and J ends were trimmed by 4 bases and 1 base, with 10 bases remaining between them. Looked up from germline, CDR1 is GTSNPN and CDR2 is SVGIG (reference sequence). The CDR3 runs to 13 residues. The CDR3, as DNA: TGTGCCTGGATAGGACAACCGAACACTGAAGCTTTCTTT. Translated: CAWIGQPNTEAFF.

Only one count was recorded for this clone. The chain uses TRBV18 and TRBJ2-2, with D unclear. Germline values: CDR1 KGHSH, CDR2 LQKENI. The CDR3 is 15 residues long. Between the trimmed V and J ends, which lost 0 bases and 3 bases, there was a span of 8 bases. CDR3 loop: CASSPPTGDTGELFF. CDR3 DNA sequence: TGTGCCAGCTCACCACCTACCGGCGACACCGGGGAGCTGTTTTTT.

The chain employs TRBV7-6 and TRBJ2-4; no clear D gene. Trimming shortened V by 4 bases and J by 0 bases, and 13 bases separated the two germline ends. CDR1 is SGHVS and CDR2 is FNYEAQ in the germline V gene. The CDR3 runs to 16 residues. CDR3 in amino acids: CASSSLPTLAKNIQYF. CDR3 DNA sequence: TGTGCCAGCAGCTCGTTACCGACCCTAGCCAAAAACATTCAGTACTTC.

CDR3 residues: CASSEWGGRGETQYF. CDR3 DNA sequence: TGTGCCAGCAGTGAATGGGGCGGGAGAGGAGAGACCCAGTACTTC. The V call is TRBV25-1, the J call TRBJ2-5; 7 nucleotides match TRBD2. Germline assignment: CDR1 MGHDK and CDR2 SYGVNS. The ends lost 1 base at V and 4 bases at J; junction bases unmatched: 6. CDR3 length equals 15 residues.

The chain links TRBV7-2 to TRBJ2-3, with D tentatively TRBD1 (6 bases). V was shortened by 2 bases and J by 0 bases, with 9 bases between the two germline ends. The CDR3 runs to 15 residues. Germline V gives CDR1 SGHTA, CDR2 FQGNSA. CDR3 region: CASSLQGSSTDTQYF. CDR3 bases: TGTGCCAGCAGCTTACAGGGGTCTAGCACAGATACGCAGTATTTT.

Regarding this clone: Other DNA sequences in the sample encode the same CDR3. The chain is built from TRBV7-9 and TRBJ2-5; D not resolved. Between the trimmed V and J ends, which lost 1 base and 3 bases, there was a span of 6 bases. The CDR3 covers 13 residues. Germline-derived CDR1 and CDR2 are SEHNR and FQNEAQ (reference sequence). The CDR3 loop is CASSLDGKETQYF. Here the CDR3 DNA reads TGTGCCAGCAGCTTAGACGGAAAAGAGACCCAGTACTTC.

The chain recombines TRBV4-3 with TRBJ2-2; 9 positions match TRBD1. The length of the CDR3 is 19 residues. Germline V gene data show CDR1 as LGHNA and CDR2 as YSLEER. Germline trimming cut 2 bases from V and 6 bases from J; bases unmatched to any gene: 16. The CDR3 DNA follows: TGCGCCAGCAGCCAACTGGTACTCTCCCGGGACAGGGAATCCGGGGAGCTGTTTTTT. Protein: CASSQLVLSRDRESGELFF.

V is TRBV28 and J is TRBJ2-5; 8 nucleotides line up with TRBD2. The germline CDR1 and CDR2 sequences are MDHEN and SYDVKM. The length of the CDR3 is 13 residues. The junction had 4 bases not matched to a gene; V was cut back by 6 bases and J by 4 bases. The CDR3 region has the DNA TGTGCCAGCAGGACCGGGGGGGGAGAGACCCAGTACTTC. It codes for CASRTGGGETQYF.

The CDR3 spells CSAEGQRNTEAFF. The CDR3, as DNA: TGCAGCGCCGAGGGACAGCGGAACACTGAAGCTTTCTTT. The rearrangement links TRBV29-1 to TRBJ1-1; 7 nucleotides line up with TRBD1. There are 13 residues in the CDR3. Germline V gene sequence: CDR1 SQVTM, CDR2 ANQGSEA. V shed 7 bases, J shed 1 base, and the junction held 6 bases outside the gene matches.

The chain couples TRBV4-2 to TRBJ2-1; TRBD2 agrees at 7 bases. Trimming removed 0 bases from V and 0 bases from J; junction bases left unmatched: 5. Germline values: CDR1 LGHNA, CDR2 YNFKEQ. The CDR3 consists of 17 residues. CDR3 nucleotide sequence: TGTGCCAGCAGCCAAGACCCGGGCGGGAGCTCCTACAATGAGCAGTTCTTC. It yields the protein CASSQDPGGSSYNEQFF.

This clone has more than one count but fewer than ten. The CDR3 sequence: CASSASAGAGYTF. CDR3 bases: TGCGCCAGCAGTGCTTCAGCAGGGGCTGGCTACACCTTC. The chain is built from TRBV10-1 and TRBJ1-2, with D tentatively TRBD1 (6 bases). V was pared by 4 bases and J by 7 bases, with 13 bases between. The germline gives CDR1 WNHNN, CDR2 SYGVQD (reference sequence). This CDR3 contains 13 residues.

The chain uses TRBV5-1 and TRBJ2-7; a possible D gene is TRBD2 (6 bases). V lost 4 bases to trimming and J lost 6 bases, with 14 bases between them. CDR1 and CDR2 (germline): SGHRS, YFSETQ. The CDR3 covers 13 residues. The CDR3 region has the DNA TGCGCCAGCAGCCGCGGGGAGCCCGGCGAGCAGTACTTC. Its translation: CASSRGEPGEQYF. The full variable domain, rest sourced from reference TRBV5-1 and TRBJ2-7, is KAGVTQTPRYLIKTRGQQVTLSCSPISGHRSVSWYQQTPGQGLQFLFEYFSETQRNKGNFPGRFSGRQFSNSRSEMNVSTLELGDSALYLCASSRGEPGEQYFGPGTRLTVT.

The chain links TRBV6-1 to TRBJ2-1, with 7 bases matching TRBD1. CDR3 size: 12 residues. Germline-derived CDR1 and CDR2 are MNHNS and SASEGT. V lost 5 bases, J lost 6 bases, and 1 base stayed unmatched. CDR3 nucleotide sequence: TGTGCCAGCAGTCGGGACAGCAATGAGCAGTTCTTC. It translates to CASSRDSNEQFF.

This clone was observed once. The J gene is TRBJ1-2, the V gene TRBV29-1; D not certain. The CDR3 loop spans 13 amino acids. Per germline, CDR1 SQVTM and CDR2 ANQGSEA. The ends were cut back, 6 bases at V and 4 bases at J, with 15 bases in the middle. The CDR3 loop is CSVDGDRTYGYTF. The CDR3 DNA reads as TGCAGCGTAGATGGCGACCGTACCTATGGCTACACCTTC.

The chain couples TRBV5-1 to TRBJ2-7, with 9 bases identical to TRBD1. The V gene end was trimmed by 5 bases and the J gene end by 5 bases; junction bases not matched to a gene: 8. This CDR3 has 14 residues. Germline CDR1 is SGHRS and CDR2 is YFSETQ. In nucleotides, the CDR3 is TGCGCCAGCAGTCAACAGGGGGCATATAACGAGCAGTACTTC. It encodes CASSQQGAYNEQYF.

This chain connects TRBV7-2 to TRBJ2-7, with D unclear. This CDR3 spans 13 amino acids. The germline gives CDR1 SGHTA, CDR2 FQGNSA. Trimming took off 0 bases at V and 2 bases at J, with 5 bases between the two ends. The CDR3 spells CASSLALTYEQYF. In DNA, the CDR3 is TGTGCCAGCAGCTTAGCGTTGACCTACGAGCAGTACTTC.

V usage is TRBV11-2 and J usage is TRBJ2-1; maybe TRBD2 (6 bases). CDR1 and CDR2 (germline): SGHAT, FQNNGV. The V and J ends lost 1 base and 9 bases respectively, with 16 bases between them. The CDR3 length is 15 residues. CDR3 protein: CASSLVDGSRTEQFF. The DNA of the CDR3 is TGTGCCAGCAGCTTAGTGGACGGGAGCAGGACTGAGCAGTTCTTC.

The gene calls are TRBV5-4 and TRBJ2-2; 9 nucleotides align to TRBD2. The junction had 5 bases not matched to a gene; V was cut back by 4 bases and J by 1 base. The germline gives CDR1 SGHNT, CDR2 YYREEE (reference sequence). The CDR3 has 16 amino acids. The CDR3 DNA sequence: TGTGCCAGCAGCCATAGACTAGCGGAGAACACCGGGGAGCTGTTTTTT. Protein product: CASSHRLAENTGELFF.

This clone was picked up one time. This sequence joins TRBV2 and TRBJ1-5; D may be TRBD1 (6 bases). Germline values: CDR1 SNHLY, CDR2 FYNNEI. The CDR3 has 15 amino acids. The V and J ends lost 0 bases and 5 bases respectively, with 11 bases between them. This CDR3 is CASSEARAGDQPQHF. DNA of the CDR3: TGTGCCAGCAGTGAAGCGCGAGCAGGGGATCAGCCCCAGCATTTT. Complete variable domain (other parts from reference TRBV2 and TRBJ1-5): EPEVTQTPSHQVTQMGQEVILRCVPISNHLYFYWYRQILGQKVEFLVSFYNNEISEKSEIFDDQFSVERPDGSNFTLKIRSTKLEDSAMYFCASSEARAGDQPQHFGDGTRLSIL.

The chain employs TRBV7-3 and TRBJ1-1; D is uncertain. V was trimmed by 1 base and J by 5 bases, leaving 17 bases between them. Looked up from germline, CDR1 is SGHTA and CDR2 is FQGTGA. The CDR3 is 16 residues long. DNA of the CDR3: TGTGCCAGCAGCTTAAAGGCAGGCTCTGAGGGAACTGAAGCTTTCTTT. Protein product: CASSLKAGSEGTEAFF.

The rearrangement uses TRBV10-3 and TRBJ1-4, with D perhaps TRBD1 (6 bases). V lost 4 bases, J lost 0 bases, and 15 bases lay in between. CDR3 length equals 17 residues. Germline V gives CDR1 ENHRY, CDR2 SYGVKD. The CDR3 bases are TGTGCCATCAGTGCACAACAGGGTATGGCAACTAATGAAAAACTGTTTTTT. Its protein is CAISAQQGMATNEKLFF.

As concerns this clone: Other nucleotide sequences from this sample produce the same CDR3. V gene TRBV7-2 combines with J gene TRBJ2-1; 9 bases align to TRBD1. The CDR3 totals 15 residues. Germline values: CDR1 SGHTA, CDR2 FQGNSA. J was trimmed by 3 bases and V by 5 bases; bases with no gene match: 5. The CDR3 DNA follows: TGTGCCAGCAGCCTGGACAGGGGAAGCTACAATGAGCAGTTCTTC. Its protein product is CASSLDRGSYNEQFF. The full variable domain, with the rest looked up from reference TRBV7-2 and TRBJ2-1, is GAGVSQSPSNKVTEKGKDVELRCDPISGHTALYWYRQSLGQGLEFLIYFQGNSAPDKSGLPSDRFSAERTGGSVSTLTIQRTQQEDSAVYLCASSLDRGSYNEQFFGPGTRLTVL.